This TCR beta chain was recovered during a study of shared clonotypes between healthy human individuals. Trimming at V came to 5 bases and at J to 7 bases, leaving 5 bases not matched to a gene. The CDR3 length is 14 residues. In germline, CDR1 is MRHNA, CDR2 SNTAGT. TCRdb keeps only in-frame clones here, not all; method: immunoSEQ multiplex PCR. The sample carries roughly 1 million clones, more than 65% recorded once. The chain uses TRBV6-4 and TRBJ2-1; TRBD2 matches 10 bases. The TCR originated in a man between 18 and 29 years old in good health. The sequenced material came from memory CD4+ T cells sorted from blood. The subset is: CD45RA-negative fraction. The CDR3 loop is CASSKSGGANEQFF. CDR3 DNA sequence: TGTGCCAGCAGTAAGAGCGGGGGGGCGAATGAGCAGTTCTTC.